This TCR beta chain was identified in a study of T cell responses to AZD1222 COVID-19 vaccine (dated by TCRdb to about 2021). Background for the entire study: TCR sequencing covered some 240 trial participants: 200 to 220 given two doses of AZD1222 and about 26 given two doses of MenACWY control vaccine. Enrollment into the trials was organized by age into subgroups of 18-55, 56-69 and 70-plus years, and those subgroups contained roughly 150, 30 and 60 TCR-sequenced participants, respectively.

Summary of the overall study and its limitations: Because no day 14 peak-response samples were available, repertoires were characterized only after the peak T cell response. A significant rise in spike-specific TCR breadth and depth was observed after two AZD1222 doses relative to day 0 and relative to MenACWY recipients. Participants were mostly white British and included more females than males, and it was suggested by the authors that clonal diversity may have been underestimated. The vaccine-associated CD4 TCRs covered the entire spike protein, and the dominant responses fell in regions 160-218 and 743-854. Only five to seven AZD1222 recipients were SARS-CoV-2 seropositive at baseline, limiting conclusions about previously exposed vaccinees. Reportedly, close to half of the unique spike-specific TCRs recognized epitopes lying outside the regions that are mutated in the B.1.351 and B.1.1.7 variants. The 56-69-year group was small, and its depth increase did not reach significance, likely because of low power.

The time point label on this specimen signifies: about 28 days (+/-7) after the second vaccine dose. AZD1222 recipients whose second dose came at about 4 weeks and those whose second dose came at about 12 weeks were combined into one group, since spike-specific TCR depth and breadth did not differ between the two schedules. Samples from vaccinated people were obtained from the UK trials COV001 and COV002, which included a single-blind randomized controlled phase 2/3 trial of AZD1222 (ChAdOx1 nCoV-19) in healthy adults. For TCRbeta chain sequencing, PBMC samples from trial participants were taken at day 0 and at day 28 after the second dose. The CDR3 regions of human TCRbeta chains were subjected to immunosequencing. On the authors' methods: Repertoire TCRs were checked for matches against a reference library of SARS-CoV-2-specific TCRs that had been generated using the MIRA antigen-specificity platform. Breadth meant the fraction of unique TCRs that were SARS-CoV-2-associated, whereas depth meant the fraction of total T cells that were SARS-CoV-2-associated. Each spike-specific TCR was assigned to its reactive spike region and to a CD4 or CD8 class using the MIRA data. Log10-transformed breadth and depth values were compared by one-way ANOVA with Sidak's multiple comparisons tests. The source is immuneACCESS, and TCRdb retained only in-frame sequences with V and J called. Part of the clones is not carried over; for the studies checked, unresolved V genes explain less than half of this, and the remainder is unexplained. V, J and clone size derive from that table, while D and trimming were established from the DNA sequence. The sample table holds around 120,000 clones, of which about 90% were seen once. Clones ranked in the top ten supply over 7.5% of the sample.

As regards this clone: No cognate antigen has been identified for it. Base qualities are not recorded, but no much larger clone differs from it by a single base.

This clonotype was obtained from an adult who received the AZD1222 COVID-19 vaccine. The input for sequencing was peripheral blood, taken 28 days after the second AZD1222 dose.

The base sequence is TGCAGCGTTGAACTTGACGCGGATGGCTACACCTTC. This yields the protein CSVELDADGYTF. The rearranged segments are TRBV29-1 and TRBJ1-2; the D gene remains uncertain. The germline V gene encodes CDR1 SQVTM and CDR2 ANQGSEA. The CDR3 sequence holds 12 residues, the cysteine and phenylalanine included. Of the read, only the CDR3 DNA is kept; its 36 bases are in frame from base 1. The V and J ends are trimmed by 2 bases and 6 bases, leaving 10 bases between them.